This TCR beta chain was documented in a study of blood T cell repertoires in COVID-19 (dated by TCRdb to the early 2020s). Regarding the complete study: Samples covering the acute and convalescent phases of COVID-19 were provided by collaborators in the United States, Italy and Spain. The material from the prospective study consisted of cDNA or gDNA derived from T cells, B-cell-depleted T cells, or PBMCs. The dataset comprised deeply sampled blood TCRbeta repertoires from subjects exposed to, actively infected with, or recovered from COVID-19. A freely available public database, intended as a resource for researchers studying the immune response to SARS-CoV-2, is where the repertoires were released. The samples were drawn from two sources: the first 160 participants of the ongoing ImmuneRACE study, and 950 to 1,500 subjects contributed by 6 global collaborators. Nearly every sample came with metadata listing a de-identified subject ID, COVID-19 status, age in years and sex. Where HLA class I and class II types were available, the types were taken from metadata supplied by the sample provider, not from assay-based typing. Study-level results and caveats: The amount of clinical and demographic metadata varied by source and participant and was provided uncurated.

Notes on this clone: It lacks a known antigen. Base qualities are missing; no much larger clone stands one base away.

TCRbeta CDR3 regions were amplified from genomic DNA using the immunoSEQ Assay, a bias-controlled multiplex PCR. The paper's processing steps were these. Nucleated cell counts per sample were estimated from amplification of reference gene primers within the assay. Sequence reads were collapsed and filtered to measure the absolute abundance of every unique TCRbeta CDR3 rearrangement. For each sample, productive Simpson clonality was calculated as the square root of Simpson's diversity index across productive rearrangements. In TCRdb, the immuneACCESS table is reduced to in-frame sequences with V and J assigned. These tables do not hold every clone; where another copy was compared, an unresolved V gene accounts for under half, and the others remain unexplained. The D gene and trimming were derived from the DNA, and the V and J assignments and clone size from that table. This sample has approximately 230,000 clones in its table, and 70% to 90% of those were observed once. The ten top clones hold approximately 3.3% of the sample.

From a lookup of the germline V gene (reference sequence), CDR1 and CDR2 are DFQATT and SNEGSKA. Reading from cysteine to phenylalanine, the CDR3 counts 14 amino acids. Of all the DNA, just the CDR3 is kept, 42 bases in frame from base 1. V is cut back by 3 bases and J by 4 bases, with 6 bases in the junction unmatched. Each collaborating institution followed its own protocols to collect whole blood in K2EDTA tubes. For TCRbeta analysis, collaborators shipped samples as frozen whole blood, isolated PBMCs, or DNA extracted from either of those sample types. Input material: peripheral blood. The sequence was collected from a man aged 18 to 29 with active or convalescent COVID-19. This sequence uses TRBV20-1 and TRBJ1-2; TRBD1 fits 9 bases in the junction. This receptor carries the CDR3 CSASPGTGPYGYTF. The nucleotides read TGCAGTGCTAGTCCCGGGACAGGGCCCTATGGCTACACCTTC.